One sample yielded the 29 T cell receptor beta chains listed below, sequenced in a study of blood T cell repertoires in COVID-19. Using immunoSEQ multiplex PCR, the repertoire was profiled, and TCRdb retains in-frame clones only, with some absent. The sample shows fewer than 450,000 clones, roughly 88% of them seen only once. The sequenced sample consisted of PBMCs or T cells enriched from blood (not recorded which). These receptors came from a woman in her forties with acute COVID-19.

V and J are TRBV29-1 and TRBJ1-2, with a possible D match to TRBD1 (5 bases). CDR3 length: 12 residues. Per germline, CDR1 SQVTM and CDR2 ANQGSEA. CDR3: CTIPGIKDGYTF. Here the CDR3 DNA reads TGCACCATACCAGGGATTAAGGACGGCTACACCTTC.

This rearrangement joins TRBV3-1 (or the pseudogene TRBV3-2) to TRBJ2-1; D may be TRBD2 (6 bases). Germline assignment: CDR1 LGHDT and CDR2 YNNKEL (reference sequence). The V and J ends lost 4 bases and 4 bases respectively, with 11 bases between them. This CDR3 region has 14 residues. In DNA form, the CDR3 reads TGTGCCAGCAGCCCCGACGGGAGTTACAATGAGCAGTTCTTC. It encodes CASSPDGSYNEQFF.

The genes are TRBV2 and TRBJ2-7; tentatively, D is TRBD2 (5 bases). CDR3 size: 14 residues. Germline loops: CDR1 SNHLY, CDR2 FYNNEI. Trimming took off 8 bases at V and 3 bases at J, with 17 bases between the two ends. The CDR3 sequence is CASWSWYGNYEQYF. CDR3 coding DNA: TGTGCCAGCTGGTCTTGGTACGGGAACTACGAGCAGTACTTC. Combining the CDR3 with reference TRBV2 and TRBJ2-7 gives the whole variable domain EPEVTQTPSHQVTQMGQEVILRCVPISNHLYFYWYRQILGQKVEFLVSFYNNEISEKSEIFDDQFSVERPDGSNFTLKIRSTKLEDSAMYFCASWSWYGNYEQYFGPGTRLTVT.

The gene calls are TRBV4-1 and TRBJ1-6; unclear D gene. V lost 0 bases, J lost 7 bases, and 13 bases lay in between. CDR1 and CDR2 (germline): MGHRA, YSYEKL. This CDR3 comprises 16 residues. The CDR3 is CASSQDTADLNSPLHF. The DNA for the CDR3 is TGCGCCAGCAGCCAAGATACCGCAGATCTGAATTCACCCCTCCACTTT.

The chain uses TRBV6-5 and TRBJ2-7, with a weak D call TRBD1 (6 bases). Germline assignment: CDR1 MNHEY and CDR2 SVGAGI. The CDR3 length is 13 residues. V dropped 7 bases and J dropped 5 bases, with 15 bases sitting between them. The CDR3 coding sequence is TGTGCCAGCACCGGGACATTGATGGACGAGCAGTACTTC. It is translated as CASTGTLMDEQYF.

The chain combines TRBV3-1 (or the pseudogene TRBV3-2) with TRBJ2-3; D might be TRBD2 (5 bases). The CDR3 loop spans 11 amino acids. Germline CDR1 LGHDT, CDR2 YNNKEL (reference sequence). V was pared by 4 bases and J by 6 bases, with 5 bases between. CDR3 in amino acids: CASSPGDTQYF. In nucleotides, the CDR3 is TGTGCCAGCAGCCCGGGGGATACGCAGTATTTT.

The chain uses TRBV24-1 and TRBJ2-5, with 11 positions matching TRBD1. The CDR3 contains 16 residues. Germline V gives CDR1 KGHDR, CDR2 SFDVKD. Trimming took 2 bases from V and 4 from J; bases not matched to a gene: 5. The CDR3 bases are TGTGCCACCAGTGATTACGGACAGGGGGCGAGAGAGACCCAGTACTTC. Translated: CATSDYGQGARETQYF.

The gene calls are TRBV2 and TRBJ1-2; a possible D gene is TRBD1 (5 bases). This CDR3 comprises 14 residues. The V gene lost 1 base and the J gene lost 7 bases, with 13 bases spanning the gap. CDR1 and CDR2 (germline): SNHLY, FYNNEI. Here the CDR3 reads CASSEVAGGVGYTF. The CDR3 DNA is TGTGCCAGCAGTGAAGTTGCGGGGGGGGTTGGCTACACCTTC. Full variable domain (rest looked up from reference TRBV2 and TRBJ1-2): EPEVTQTPSHQVTQMGQEVILRCVPISNHLYFYWYRQILGQKVEFLVSFYNNEISEKSEIFDDQFSVERPDGSNFTLKIRSTKLEDSAMYFCASSEVAGGVGYTFGSGTRLTVV.

The genes are TRBV5-4 and TRBJ2-7; no clear D gene. The V end was cut by 0 bases, the J end by 4 bases, with 20 bases between. This CDR3 spans 17 amino acids. Germline V gene data show CDR1 as SGHNT and CDR2 as YYREEE (reference sequence). In nucleotides, the CDR3 is TGTGCCAGCAGCTTGGATTCTCCGGGTCAACCGCCTTACGAGCAGTACTTC. It encodes CASSLDSPGQPPYEQYF.

The chain combines TRBV5-1 with TRBJ1-5; 7 positions match TRBD1. Trimming at V came to 4 bases and at J to 0 bases, leaving 4 bases not matched to a gene. The germline CDR1 and CDR2 sequences are SGHRS and YFSETQ. The CDR3 length is 15 residues. The CDR3 protein is CASSTTGNSNQPQHF. The CDR3 DNA reads TGCGCCAGCAGCACGACAGGGAATAGCAATCAGCCCCAGCATTTT.

This rearrangement joins TRBV12-3 or TRBV12-4 to TRBJ2-7; D unresolved. The CDR3 has 12 amino acids. V was pared by 3 bases and J by 2 bases, with 5 bases between. For the CDR3, the DNA is TGTGCCAGCAGTTTGTATCCCTACGAGCAGTACTTC. Its translation: CASSLYPYEQYF.

In its sample, this clone was seen a few times. V is TRBV24-1 and J is TRBJ1-1; TRBD1 aligns across 9 bases. The CDR3 loop spans 14 amino acids. CDR1 and CDR2 from the germline V gene are KGHDR and SFDVKD. V shed 0 bases, J shed 7 bases, and the junction held 2 bases outside the gene matches. This CDR3 is CATSDLQDRGEAFF. In DNA form, the CDR3 reads TGTGCCACCAGTGATTTGCAGGACAGGGGTGAAGCTTTCTTT.

This chain connects TRBV6-5 to TRBJ1-1; 8 bases are a match to TRBD1. In germline, CDR1 is MNHEY, CDR2 SVGAGI. CDR3 size: 15 residues. The ends lost 2 bases at V and 6 bases at J; junction bases unmatched: 8. This CDR3 reads CASSYDRQGPSEAFF. For the CDR3, the DNA is TGTGCCAGCAGTTACGACAGACAGGGGCCATCTGAAGCTTTCTTT.

The V call is TRBV11-2, the J call TRBJ1-3, with D hard to call. The CDR3 is made up of 17 amino acids. Germline assignment: CDR1 SGHAT and CDR2 FQNNGV. Trimming left V 1 base short and J 0 bases short, with 13 bases between. This CDR3 reads CASSLGLDGVSGNTIYF. The CDR3 region has the DNA TGTGCCAGCAGCTTAGGACTGGACGGGGTCTCTGGAAACACCATATATTTT.

The rearrangement links TRBV27 to TRBJ2-7, with 7 positions matching TRBD1. Germline assignment: CDR1 MNHEY and CDR2 SMNVEV (reference sequence). V was pared by 6 bases and J by 3 bases, with 8 bases of the junction left unmatched. The CDR3 runs to 14 residues. The CDR3 region is CASSQGDRDYEQYF. The CDR3 region has the DNA TGTGCCAGCAGCCAGGGGGACCGAGACTACGAGCAGTACTTC.

This chain connects TRBV7-9 to TRBJ1-2; 10 bases are a match to TRBD1. After removal of 2 bases from V and 2 bases from J, the junction contained 2 bases not matched to a gene. The V gene's germline CDR1 is SEHNR and CDR2 FQNEAQ (reference sequence). The CDR3 extends over 15 amino acids. In DNA, the CDR3 is TGTGCCAGCAGCTTAAGGGGACAGGGGAACTATGGCTACACCTTC. It specifies CASSLRGQGNYGYTF.

V is TRBV18 and J is TRBJ1-1; D gene uncertain. Trimming stripped 6 bases from V and 5 bases from J, with 19 bases between. CDR3 size: 15 residues. Germline V lookup: CDR1 KGHSH, CDR2 LQKENI. CDR3 coding DNA: TGTGCCAGCTCGCGAGAAGGAGGAGAGCATACTGAAGCTTTCTTT. It translates to CASSREGGEHTEAFF.

This sequence joins TRBV7-8 and TRBJ2-7; 10 bases align to TRBD1. Trimming took 4 bases from V and 2 from J; bases not matched to a gene: 14. Germline V lookup: CDR1 SGHVS, CDR2 FQNEAQ. The CDR3 spans 18 residues. The CDR3, as DNA: TGTGCCAGCAGCTCCGAATTAGGGTCCGGGACAGGGGCCTACGAGCAGTACTTC. Translation gives CASSSELGSGTGAYEQYF.

The sample holds a few counts of this clone. The chain recombines TRBV3-1 (or the pseudogene TRBV3-2) with TRBJ2-7, with D possibly matching TRBD1 (5 bases). The V gene's germline CDR1 is LGHDT and CDR2 YNNKEL (reference sequence). V was cut by 4 bases and J by 0 bases, with 7 bases left in between. This CDR3 comprises 13 residues. This CDR3 reads CASSLRGSYEQYF. The DNA for the CDR3 is TGTGCCAGCAGCCTTAGGGGCTCCTACGAGCAGTACTTC.

The rearrangement uses TRBV28 and TRBJ1-1; D gene ambiguous. CDR1 is MDHEN and CDR2 is SYDVKM in the germline V gene. The V end lost 5 bases, the J end lost 5 bases, and 12 bases lay between the germline ends. The CDR3 contains 13 residues. The CDR3 here is CASSPALRTEAFF. The CDR3 DNA follows: TGTGCCAGCAGTCCCGCCCTGCGGACTGAAGCTTTCTTT.

The chain uses TRBV5-1 and TRBJ2-4; weak D call: TRBD2 (6 bases). Trimming removed 0 bases at V and 1 base at J, with 11 bases between. Germline V gives CDR1 SGHRS, CDR2 YFSETQ. The CDR3 spans 16 residues. CDR3 bases: TGCGCCAGCAGCTTGGTGGCGGGGAACGCCAAAAACATTCAGTACTTC. Protein product: CASSLVAGNAKNIQYF.

This rearrangement joins TRBV5-1 to TRBJ1-1, with 11 bases identical to TRBD1. With 2 bases clipped from V and 6 bases from J, the junction kept 6 bases outside the gene matches. The CDR3 loop spans 15 amino acids. From germline, CDR1 is SGHRS and CDR2 YFSETQ. The CDR3 protein is CASSFVGTGGSEAFF. CDR3 nucleotide sequence: TGCGCCAGCAGCTTTGTCGGGACAGGGGGTTCTGAAGCTTTCTTT.

V and J are TRBV6-6 and TRBJ1-5, with D possibly TRBD1 on 5 matching bases. CDR1 is MNHNY, CDR2 SVGAGI, per germline (reference sequence). The CDR3 runs to 15 residues. V was cut by 4 bases and J by 3 bases, with 13 bases left in between. The CDR3 spells CASSSSQGPNQPQHF. In DNA, the CDR3 is TGTGCCAGCAGTTCCTCCCAGGGTCCCAATCAGCCCCAGCATTTT.

The chain joins TRBV2 to TRBJ1-3; D not certain. From germline, CDR1 is SNHLY and CDR2 FYNNEI. This CDR3 spans 14 amino acids. The V end lost 5 bases, the J end lost 3 bases, and 11 bases lay between the germline ends. CDR3 nucleotide sequence: TGTGCCAGCAGTCTGAGGAGGGATGGAAACACCATATATTTT. Encoded protein: CASSLRRDGNTIYF.

This clone was counted once. The chain employs TRBV4-1 and TRBJ1-6; 7 bases are shared with TRBD1. Germline lookup yields CDR1 MGHRA and CDR2 YSYEKL. The CDR3 sequence is 19 residues long. J lost 1 base, V lost 6 bases, and 15 bases had no gene match. This chain's CDR3 is CASRPQAPQGMSYNSPLHF. CDR3 in DNA: TGCGCCAGCAGGCCACAGGCCCCACAGGGGATGTCCTATAATTCACCCCTCCACTTT.

This chain joins TRBV30 and TRBJ1-5, with D maybe TRBD1 (5 bases). From germline, CDR1 is GTSNPN and CDR2 SVGIG (reference sequence). Trimming removed 7 bases at V and 0 bases at J, with 13 bases between. The CDR3 consists of 14 residues. The CDR3 bases are TGTGCCTACGGGGTGGGGGGTAGCAATCAGCCCCAGCATTTT. Amino acid sequence: CAYGVGGSNQPQHF.

The chain couples TRBV7-9 to TRBJ1-6; D perhaps matches TRBD1 (6 bases). The germline V gene encodes CDR1 SEHNR and CDR2 FQNEAQ (reference sequence). The CDR3 extends over 14 amino acids. The germline V and J ends were trimmed by 5 bases and 6 bases, with 11 bases remaining between them. CDR3 nucleotide sequence: TGTGCCAGCAGCCCCGGACAGTCTAATTCACCCCTCCACTTT. This codes for CASSPGQSNSPLHF.

The chain links TRBV9 to TRBJ1-1; 7 positions agree with TRBD1. Germline CDR1 SGDLS, CDR2 YYNGEE. The CDR3 runs 16 residues. The V gene end was trimmed by 0 bases and the J gene end by 1 base; junction bases not matched to a gene: 6. CDR3 DNA: TGTGCCAGCAGCGTAGGGCAGGGGGTTGCGAACACTGAAGCTTTCTTT. Encoded protein: CASSVGQGVANTEAFF.

The genes are TRBV4-1 and TRBJ2-1, with a weak D call TRBD2 (6 bases). The V gene lost 0 bases and the J gene lost 2 bases, with 14 bases spanning the gap. CDR3 length: 17 residues. Germline-derived CDR1 and CDR2 are MGHRA and YSYEKL. The CDR3 DNA reads TGCGCCAGCAGCCAAGATTTTACGGGGGTCACCTACAATGAGCAGTTCTTC. It translates to CASSQDFTGVTYNEQFF.